The 24 T cell receptor beta chains reported below all come from one sample, sequenced in a study of blood T cells in healthy people across ages. A J-beta primer mix and a sample-barcoded 5' primer were used in a second PCR of about 7 to 11 cycles. TCRdb independently ran MiXCR on the 5' RACE reads; one entry per CDR3 protein. The sample lists roughly 1.5 million distinct CDR3 sequences; 35% to 45% were seen once. The sequencing sample was made of blood. Source of these receptors: a woman aged 18-29 years in good health.

The chain links TRBV19 to TRBJ1-6; tentative D call: TRBD1 (6 bases). CDR1 and CDR2 from the germline V gene are LNHDA and SQIVND (reference sequence). CDR3 length equals 15 residues. V was shortened by 3 bases and J by 6 bases, with 12 bases between the two germline ends. The CDR3 protein is CASSMGGQINSPLHF. The CDR3 DNA reads TGTGCCAGTAGTATGGGCGGACAGATTAATTCACCCCTCCACTTT.

The chain recombines TRBV5-1 with TRBJ1-1; D call uncertain. Trimming shortened V by 7 bases and J by 4 bases, and 17 bases separated the two germline ends. The CDR3 is 14 amino acids. The germline gives CDR1 SGHRS, CDR2 YFSETQ. The CDR3 nucleotides are TGCGCCAGCCCCCGAGGCGGGTCGGGCACTGAAGCTTTCTTT. This encodes CASPRGGSGTEAFF.

This chain uses TRBV3-1 with TRBJ2-3; 8 nucleotides line up with TRBD1. Germline V gene sequence: CDR1 LGHDT, CDR2 YNNKEL (reference sequence). This CDR3 has 15 amino acids. Unmatched junction bases numbered 9, after V lost 5 bases and J lost 5 bases. In nucleotides, the CDR3 is TGTGCCAGCAGCTTCCGGACAGGGTTGGAAGATACGCAGTATTTT. This encodes CASSFRTGLEDTQYF.

This chain joins TRBV7-2 and TRBJ1-1, with D perhaps TRBD1 (5 bases). Trimming took off 1 base at V and 0 bases at J, with 12 bases between the two ends. CDR3 length: 16 amino acids. Germline CDR1 is SGHTA and CDR2 is FQGNSA. Written as DNA, the CDR3 is TGTGCCAGCAGCTTAGGGGGGAATTTTATGAACACTGAAGCTTTCTTT. Encoded protein: CASSLGGNFMNTEAFF.

The chain combines TRBV18 with TRBJ1-1, with D possibly TRBD1 on 5 matching bases. The germline V gene encodes CDR1 KGHSH and CDR2 LQKENI. V dropped 3 bases and J dropped 10 bases, with 12 bases sitting between them. The CDR3 has 12 amino acids. This chain's CDR3 is CASSPDQGVAFF. The CDR3 DNA follows: TGTGCCAGCTCACCGGACCAGGGAGTAGCTTTCTTT.

The J gene is TRBJ2-5, the V gene TRBV5-1; 8 bases are shared with TRBD1. CDR3 length equals 14 residues. V lost 4 bases to trimming and J lost 1 base; unmatched junction nucleotides: 3. CDR1 is SGHRS and CDR2 is YFSETQ in the germline V gene. CDR3 sequence reads: CASSAGTGQETQYF. CDR3 DNA: TGCGCCAGCAGCGCGGGGACAGGCCAAGAGACCCAGTACTTC.

The V call is TRBV11-2, the J call TRBJ2-5, with D perhaps matching TRBD1 or TRBD2 (6 bases each). V gave up 1 base and J gave up 11 bases, with 29 bases separating them. The CDR3 totals 18 residues. Looked up from germline, CDR1 is SGHAT and CDR2 is FQNNGV. In DNA form, the CDR3 reads TGTGCCAGCAGCTTAGGGGGGGCGACTAGAAGACACTACAATGAGCAGTACTTC. Translating it yields CASSLGGATRRHYNEQYF.

In its sample, this clonotype was seen a few times. V gene TRBV9 combines with J gene TRBJ2-1, with TRBD2 as a possible D gene (6 bases). There are 16 residues in the CDR3. The V end was cut by 0 bases, the J end by 9 bases, with 19 bases between. CDR1 is SGDLS and CDR2 is YYNGEE in the germline V gene. The CDR3 DNA is TGTGCCAGCAGCGTAGGGAGAAGCGGAGGGTTCAGTGAGCAGTTCTTC. The encoded protein is CASSVGRSGGFSEQFF.

The chain links TRBV12-3 or TRBV12-4 to TRBJ2-3; unclear D gene. CDR3 size: 14 residues. V was shortened by 7 bases and J by 6 bases, with 17 bases between the two germline ends. CDR3 in amino acids: CASTVWQDGDTQYF. In DNA form, the CDR3 reads TGTGCCAGCACCGTCTGGCAGGATGGGGATACGCAGTATTTT.

This clonotype has just a few counts. Mismatch with germline at one junction end may stem from a read error. The V gene is TRBV10-3, the J gene TRBJ2-7, with 12 nucleotides matching TRBD1. Germline CDR1 ENHRY, CDR2 SYGVKD. The CDR3 has 15 residues. The CDR3 is CAVSGWDRGLYEQYF. The CDR3 DNA is TGTGCCGTCAGTGGATGGGACAGGGGGCTATACGAGCAGTACTTC.

In this sample, this clonotype turned up a few times. This chain links TRBV9 with TRBJ1-5, with D tentatively TRBD1 (5 bases). The CDR3 has 14 residues. V was clipped by 3 bases and J by 7 bases, with 14 bases between them. Germline V gene sequence: CDR1 SGDLS, CDR2 YYNGEE. CDR3 sequence: CASSGDGDGQPQHF. In nucleotides, the CDR3 is TGTGCCAGCAGCGGGGACGGAGATGGCCAGCCCCAGCATTTT.

In its sample, this clonotype was seen once. A single base separates this from a much larger clone, so it may be a read error. The rearrangement links TRBV29-1 to TRBJ2-1; D may be TRBD2 (6 bases). CDR1 and CDR2 from the germline V gene are SQVTM and ANQGSEA. The length of the CDR3 is 13 residues. The V end was cut by 4 bases, the J end by 10 bases, with 17 bases between. The CDR3 nucleotides read TGCAGCGTTGGGCGGGACGCGGATCCCGAGCAGTTCTTC. Residues: CSVGRDADPEQFF.

V is TRBV12-3 or TRBV12-4 and J is TRBJ1-2; D unresolved. Trimming stripped 1 base from V and 4 bases from J, with 10 bases between. CDR3 length equals 14 residues. The CDR3 sequence is CASSLGPTSYGYTF. The CDR3, as DNA: TGTGCCAGCAGTTTAGGACCTACGTCCTATGGCTACACCTTC.

This clonotype was seen more than once but under ten times. The V call is TRBV7-9, the J call TRBJ2-7; 7 positions match TRBD1. CDR3 size: 11 residues. With 5 bases clipped from V and 12 bases from J, the junction kept 7 bases outside the gene matches. CDR1 and CDR2 (germline): SEHNR, FQNEAQ (reference sequence). The CDR3 here is CASSEGQNLYF. In DNA, the CDR3 is TGTGCCAGCAGCGAGGGACAGAATCTGTACTTC.

This clonotype appeared a single time. This CDR3 reads CATRDRGSSYEQYF. As DNA, the CDR3 is TGTGCCACCAGGGACAGGGGGAGCTCCTACGAGCAGTACTTC. The chain carries TRBV10-3 and TRBJ2-7, with TRBD1 matching over 11 bases. Per germline, CDR1 ENHRY and CDR2 SYGVKD. This CDR3 is 14 amino acids long. J lost 0 bases, V lost 10 bases, and 5 bases had no gene match.

In this sample, this clonotype turned up once. The rearrangement links TRBV11-2 to TRBJ2-2, with 9 bases lining up with TRBD2. The germline CDR1 and CDR2 sequences are SGHAT and FQNNGV. With V trimmed by 1 base and J by 7 bases, 7 bases remained unmatched. This CDR3 spans 16 amino acids. CDR3 nucleotide sequence: TGTGCCAGCAGCTTAGTTCTAGCGGGGCAAGGCGGGGAGCTGTTTTTT. Translated: CASSLVLAGQGGELFF.

The rearrangement joins TRBV6-5 to TRBJ1-2; D might be TRBD1 (6 bases). CDR1 is MNHEY and CDR2 is SVGAGI in the germline V gene. V gave up 6 bases and J gave up 5 bases, with 19 bases separating them. The CDR3 is made up of 15 amino acids. The CDR3 reads CASRGALSGEYGYTF. As DNA, the CDR3 is TGTGCCAGCAGAGGGGCGTTATCAGGGGAATATGGCTACACCTTC.

The chain employs TRBV27 and TRBJ2-3, with D hard to call. CDR1 and CDR2 (germline): MNHEY, SMNVEV (reference sequence). The V gene lost 6 bases and the J gene lost 0 bases, with 22 bases spanning the gap. The CDR3 totals 18 residues. Here the CDR3 DNA reads TGTGCCAGCAGCACCCCGAGCGAGCGCTACTCTAGCACAGATACGCAGTATTTT. Encoded protein: CASSTPSERYSSTDTQYF.

This clonotype was counted once. A junction end diverges from the germline sequence, so it may reflect a read error. The gene calls are TRBV13 and TRBJ1-1; possibly TRBD1 for D (5 bases). This CDR3 spans 18 amino acids. The germline CDR1 and CDR2 sequences are PRHDT and FYEKMQ (reference sequence). The CDR3 sequence is CASSPRQGPGTLNTGAFF. Here the CDR3 DNA reads TGTGCCAGCAGCCCCCGTCAGGGCCCAGGTACCTTGAACACTGGAGCTTTCTTT.

The gene calls are TRBV20-1 and TRBJ2-1; no reliable D call. In germline, CDR1 is DFQATT, CDR2 SNEGSKA (reference sequence). The CDR3 consists of 15 residues. Trimming stripped 0 bases from V and 0 bases from J, with 9 bases between. CDR3 in amino acids: CSARDQRRSYNEQFF. The CDR3 coding sequence is TGCAGTGCTAGAGATCAACGACGCTCCTACAATGAGCAGTTCTTC.

This clonotype was picked up one time. This rearrangement joins TRBV7-8 to TRBJ2-3; either TRBD1 or TRBD2 may supply D (5 bases each). This CDR3 has 13 residues. Trimming removed 5 bases at V and 5 bases at J, with 11 bases between. Germline lookup yields CDR1 SGHVS and CDR2 FQNEAQ. The CDR3 coding sequence is TGTGCCAGCAGCGCCTTTGGGGGAGATACGCAGTATTTT. Translation gives CASSAFGGDTQYF.

This clonotype was found a few times. This chain connects TRBV6-2 or TRBV6-3 to TRBJ2-5, with D unclear. The CDR3 has 14 amino acids. Between the trimmed V and J ends, which lost 5 bases and 7 bases, there was a span of 17 bases. Germline values: CDR1 MNHEY, CDR2 SVGEGT. CDR3: CASSGRGLLWTQYF. The CDR3 region has the DNA TGTGCCAGCAGTGGCCGAGGCCTGCTGTGGACCCAGTACTTC.

The CDR3 nucleotides read TGTGCCAGCAGCGCCCTCGGACAGGGAAAACGGGAGCTGTTTTTT. Amino acid sequence: CASSALGQGKRELFF. The J gene is TRBJ2-2, the V gene TRBV9; 8 bases are shared with TRBD1. The CDR3 length is 15 residues. Per germline, CDR1 SGDLS and CDR2 YYNGEE. J was trimmed by 9 bases and V by 3 bases; bases with no gene match: 10.

The chain employs TRBV6-5 and TRBJ1-2; D is ambiguous. The length of the CDR3 is 14 residues. Germline CDR1 MNHEY, CDR2 SVGAGI. Trimming took off 4 bases at V and 6 bases at J, with 15 bases between the two ends. CDR3 coding DNA: TGTGCCAGCAGTTCCGGGCTCCGGCGGGATGGCTACACCTTC. This sequence encodes CASSSGLRRDGYTF.